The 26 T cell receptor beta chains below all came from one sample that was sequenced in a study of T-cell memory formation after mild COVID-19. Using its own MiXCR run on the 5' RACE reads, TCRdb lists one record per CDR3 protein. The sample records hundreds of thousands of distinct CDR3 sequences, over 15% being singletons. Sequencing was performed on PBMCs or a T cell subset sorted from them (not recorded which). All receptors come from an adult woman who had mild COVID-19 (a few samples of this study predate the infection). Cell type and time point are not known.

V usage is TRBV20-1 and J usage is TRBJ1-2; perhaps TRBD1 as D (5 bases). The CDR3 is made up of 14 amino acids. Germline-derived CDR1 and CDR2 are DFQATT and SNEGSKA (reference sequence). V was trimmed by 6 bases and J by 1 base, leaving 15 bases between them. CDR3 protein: CSARRDSRNYGYTF. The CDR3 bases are TGCAGTGCCAGAAGAGACAGCCGTAACTATGGCTACACCTTC.

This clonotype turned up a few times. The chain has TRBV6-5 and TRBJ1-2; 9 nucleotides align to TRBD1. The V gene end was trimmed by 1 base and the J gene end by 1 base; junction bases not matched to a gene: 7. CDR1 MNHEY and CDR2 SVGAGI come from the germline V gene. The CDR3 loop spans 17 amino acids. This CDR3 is CASSYYSGTGLNYGYTF. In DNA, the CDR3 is TGTGCCAGCAGTTACTACTCTGGGACAGGGCTTAACTATGGCTACACCTTC.

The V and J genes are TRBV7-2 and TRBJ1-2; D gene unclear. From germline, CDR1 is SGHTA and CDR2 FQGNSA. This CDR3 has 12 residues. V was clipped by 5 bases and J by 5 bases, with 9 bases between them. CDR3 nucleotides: TGTGCCAGCAGCCCTCAGTTATATGGCTACACCTTC. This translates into CASSPQLYGYTF.

The chain's CDR3 is CASSSGPDFDEAFF. CDR3 DNA sequence: TGCGCCAGCAGCTCGGGCCCGGACTTCGATGAAGCTTTCTTT. The V call is TRBV5-1, the J call TRBJ1-1, with D unclear. This CDR3 spans 14 amino acids. V was cut by 3 bases and J by 7 bases, with 16 bases left in between. Germline V gives CDR1 SGHRS, CDR2 YFSETQ.

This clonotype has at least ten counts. CDR3 nucleotide sequence: TGCAGTGCTAAAGGACAGTTGAACACTGAAGCTTTCTTT. It is translated as CSAKGQLNTEAFF. This chain joins TRBV20-1 and TRBJ1-1; weak D call: TRBD1 (6 bases). The ends were cut back, 4 bases at V and 0 bases at J, with 9 bases in the middle. This CDR3 is 13 amino acids long. Germline lookup yields CDR1 DFQATT and CDR2 SNEGSKA (reference sequence).

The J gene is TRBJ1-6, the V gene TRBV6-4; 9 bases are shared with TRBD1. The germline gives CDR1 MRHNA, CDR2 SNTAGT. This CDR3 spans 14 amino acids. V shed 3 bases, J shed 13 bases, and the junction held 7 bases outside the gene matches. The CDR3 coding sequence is TGTGCCAGCAGTGAATTGGGACAGGGTACCCCCCTCCACTTT. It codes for CASSELGQGTPLHF.

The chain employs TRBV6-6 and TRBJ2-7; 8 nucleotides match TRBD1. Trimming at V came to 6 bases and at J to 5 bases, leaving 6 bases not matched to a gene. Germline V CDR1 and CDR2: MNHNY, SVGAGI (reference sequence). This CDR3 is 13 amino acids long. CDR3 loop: CASSRQGWDEQYF. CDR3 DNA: TGTGCCAGCAGCCGACAGGGGTGGGACGAGCAGTACTTC.

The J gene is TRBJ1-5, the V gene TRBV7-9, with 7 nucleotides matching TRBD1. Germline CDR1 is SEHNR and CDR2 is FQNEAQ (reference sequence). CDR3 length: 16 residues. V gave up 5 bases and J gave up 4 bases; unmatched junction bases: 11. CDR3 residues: CASSATGAVRNQPQHF. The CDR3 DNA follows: TGTGCCAGCAGCGCTACAGGGGCGGTTCGGAATCAGCCCCAGCATTTT.

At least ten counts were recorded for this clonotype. The DNA of the CDR3 is TGTGCCACCAGTGCGGGCTCTAGCAATCAGCCCCAGCATTTT. Its translation is CATSAGSSNQPQHF. The chain links TRBV24-1 to TRBJ1-5, with D hard to call. The CDR3 runs to 14 residues. Germline loops: CDR1 KGHDR, CDR2 SFDVKD. V was trimmed by 5 bases and J by 0 bases, leaving 7 bases between them.

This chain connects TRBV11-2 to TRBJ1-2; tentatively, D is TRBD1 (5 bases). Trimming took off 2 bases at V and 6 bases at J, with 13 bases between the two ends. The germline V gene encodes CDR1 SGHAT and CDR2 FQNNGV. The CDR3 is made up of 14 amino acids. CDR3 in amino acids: CASSLIQARNGYTF. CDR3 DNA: TGTGCCAGCAGCTTAATACAGGCTCGAAATGGCTACACCTTC.

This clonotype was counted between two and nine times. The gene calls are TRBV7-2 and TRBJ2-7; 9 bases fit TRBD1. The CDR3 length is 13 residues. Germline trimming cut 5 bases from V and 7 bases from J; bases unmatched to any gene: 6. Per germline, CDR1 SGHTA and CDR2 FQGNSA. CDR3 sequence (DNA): TGTGCCAGCAGCCCTCCAGGGACAGGGGAGCAGTACTTC. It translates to CASSPPGTGEQYF. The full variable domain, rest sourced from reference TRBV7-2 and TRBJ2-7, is GAGVSQSPSNKVTEKGKDVELRCDPISGHTALYWYRQSLGQGLEFLIYFQGNSAPDKSGLPSDRFSAERTGGSVSTLTIQRTQQEDSAVYLCASSPPGTGEQYFGPGTRLTVT.

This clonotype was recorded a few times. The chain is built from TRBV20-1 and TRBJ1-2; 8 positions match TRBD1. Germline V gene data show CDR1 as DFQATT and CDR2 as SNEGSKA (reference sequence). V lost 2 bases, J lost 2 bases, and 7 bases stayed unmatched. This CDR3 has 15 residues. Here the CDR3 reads CSARRGTGINYGYTF. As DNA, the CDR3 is TGCAGTGCTAGACGGGGGACAGGAATAAACTATGGCTACACCTTC.

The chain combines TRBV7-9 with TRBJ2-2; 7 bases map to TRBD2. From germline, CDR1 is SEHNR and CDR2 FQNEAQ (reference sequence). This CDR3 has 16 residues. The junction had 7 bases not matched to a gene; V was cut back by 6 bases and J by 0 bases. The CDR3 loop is CASSEIAGPNTGELFF. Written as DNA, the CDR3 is TGTGCCAGCAGTGAAATAGCGGGTCCGAACACCGGGGAGCTGTTTTTT.

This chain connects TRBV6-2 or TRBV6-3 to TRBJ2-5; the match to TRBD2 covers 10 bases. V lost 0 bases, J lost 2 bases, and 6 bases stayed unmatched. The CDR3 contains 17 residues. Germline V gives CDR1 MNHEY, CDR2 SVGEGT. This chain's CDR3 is CASSYSISGRFQETQYF. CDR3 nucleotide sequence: TGTGCCAGCAGTTACTCGATTAGCGGGAGGTTTCAAGAGACCCAGTACTTC.

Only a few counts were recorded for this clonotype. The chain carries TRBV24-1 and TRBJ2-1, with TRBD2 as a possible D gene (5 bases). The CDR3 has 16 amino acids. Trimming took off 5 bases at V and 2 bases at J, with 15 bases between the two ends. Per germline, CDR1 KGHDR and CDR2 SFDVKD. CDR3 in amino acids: CATSVSRAPTYNEQFF. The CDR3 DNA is TGTGCCACCAGTGTATCGCGGGCGCCCACCTACAATGAGCAGTTCTTC.

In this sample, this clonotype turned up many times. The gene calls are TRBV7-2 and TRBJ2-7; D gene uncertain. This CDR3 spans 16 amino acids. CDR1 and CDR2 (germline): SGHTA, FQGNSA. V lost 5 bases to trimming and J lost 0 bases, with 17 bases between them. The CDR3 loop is CASSPPGVVFSYEQYF. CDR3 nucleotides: TGTGCCAGCAGCCCGCCCGGTGTAGTCTTCTCCTACGAGCAGTACTTC.

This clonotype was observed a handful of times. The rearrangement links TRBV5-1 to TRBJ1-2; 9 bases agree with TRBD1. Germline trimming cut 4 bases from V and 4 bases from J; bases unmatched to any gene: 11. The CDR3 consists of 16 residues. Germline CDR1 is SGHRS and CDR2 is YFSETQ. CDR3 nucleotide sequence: TGCGCCAGCAGCCCGTCCGGGACAGGGTCGAGCTATGGCTACACCTTC. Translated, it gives CASSPSGTGSSYGYTF.

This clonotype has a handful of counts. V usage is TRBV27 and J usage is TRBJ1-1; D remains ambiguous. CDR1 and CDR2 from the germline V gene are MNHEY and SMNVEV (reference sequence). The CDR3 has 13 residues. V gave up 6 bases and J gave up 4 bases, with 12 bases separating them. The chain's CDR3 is CASSPQRATEAFF. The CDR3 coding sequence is TGTGCCAGCAGCCCTCAGCGCGCCACTGAAGCTTTCTTT.

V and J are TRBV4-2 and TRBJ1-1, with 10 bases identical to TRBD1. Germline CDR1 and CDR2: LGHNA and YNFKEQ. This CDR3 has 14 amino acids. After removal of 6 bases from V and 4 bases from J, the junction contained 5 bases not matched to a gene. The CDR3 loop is CASSLGQGPTEAFF. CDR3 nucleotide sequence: TGTGCCAGCAGTCTGGGACAGGGGCCCACTGAAGCTTTCTTT.

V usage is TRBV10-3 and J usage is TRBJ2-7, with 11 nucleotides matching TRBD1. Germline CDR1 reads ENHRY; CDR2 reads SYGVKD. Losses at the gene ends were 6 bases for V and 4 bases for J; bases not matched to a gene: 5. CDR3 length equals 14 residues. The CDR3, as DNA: TGTGCCATCAGAACGGGACAGGGGGTGTACGAGCAGTACTTC. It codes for CAIRTGQGVYEQYF.

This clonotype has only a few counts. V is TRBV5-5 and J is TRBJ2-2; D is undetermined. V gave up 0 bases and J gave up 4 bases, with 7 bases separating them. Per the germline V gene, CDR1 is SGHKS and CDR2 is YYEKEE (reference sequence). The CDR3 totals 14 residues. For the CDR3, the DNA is TGTGCCAGCAGCTTGGCCGGGTCCACCGGGGAGCTGTTTTTT. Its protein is CASSLAGSTGELFF.

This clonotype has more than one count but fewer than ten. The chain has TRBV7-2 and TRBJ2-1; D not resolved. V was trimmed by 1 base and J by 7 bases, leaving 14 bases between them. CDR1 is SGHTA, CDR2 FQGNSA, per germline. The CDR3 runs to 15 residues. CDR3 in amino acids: CASSLDLWQINEQFF. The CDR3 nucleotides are TGTGCCAGCAGCTTAGATTTATGGCAGATTAATGAGCAGTTCTTC.

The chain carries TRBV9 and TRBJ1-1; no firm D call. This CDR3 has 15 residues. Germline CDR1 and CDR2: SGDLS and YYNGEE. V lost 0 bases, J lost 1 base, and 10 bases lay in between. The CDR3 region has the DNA TGTGCCAGCAGCGTAGCACCTTCGGAGAACACTGAAGCTTTCTTT. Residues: CASSVAPSENTEAFF.

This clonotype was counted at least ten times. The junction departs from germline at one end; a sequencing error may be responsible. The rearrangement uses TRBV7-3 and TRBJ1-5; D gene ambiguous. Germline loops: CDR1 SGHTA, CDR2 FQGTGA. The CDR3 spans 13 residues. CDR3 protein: CASSLTAVEPQHF. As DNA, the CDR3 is TGTGCCAGCAGCCTAACAGCAGTCGAGCCCCAGCATTTT.

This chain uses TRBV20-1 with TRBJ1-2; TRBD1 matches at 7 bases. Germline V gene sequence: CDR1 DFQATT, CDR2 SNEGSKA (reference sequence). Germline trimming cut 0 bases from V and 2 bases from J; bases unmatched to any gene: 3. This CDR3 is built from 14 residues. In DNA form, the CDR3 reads TGCAGTGCTAGAGAGCAGGGGGTCAACTATGGCTACACCTTC. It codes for CSAREQGVNYGYTF.

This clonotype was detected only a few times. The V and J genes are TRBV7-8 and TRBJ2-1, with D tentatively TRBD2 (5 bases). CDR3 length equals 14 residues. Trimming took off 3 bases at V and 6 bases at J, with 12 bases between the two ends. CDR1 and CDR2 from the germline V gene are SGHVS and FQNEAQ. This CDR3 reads CASSLVLGANEQFF. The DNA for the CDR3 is TGTGCCAGCAGCTTGGTACTAGGAGCCAATGAGCAGTTCTTC.